A single sample is the source of the 8 T cell receptor beta chains below, sequenced in a study of cytomegalovirus exposure and HLA in healthy donors (dated by TCRdb to the late 2010s). The library was produced with the immunoSEQ multiplex PCR assay. For the multiplex PCR, a mixture combining 60 forward primers for TCR Vbeta segments and 13 reverse primers for TCR Jbeta segments was used. TCRdb took over this immuneACCESS table, retaining in-frame rearrangements with V and J assigned. Such tables are incomplete; in checked studies, under half of the missing clones stem from an unresolved V gene, and the remainder is unexplained. The sample profile shows around 90,000 clones; around three quarters of them were found once. Together, the top ten hold approximately 7.5% of the sample. The sample taken for sequencing was PBMCs. These receptors were taken from a man aged 30-40 years in good health and CMV-seronegative.

The chain joins TRBV2 to TRBJ2-7, with 10 bases matching TRBD2. The CDR3 has 12 residues. From germline, CDR1 is SNHLY and CDR2 FYNNEI. The CDR3 sequence: CGAGGTLGEQYF. DNA for the CDR3: TGTGGAGCGGGAGGGACCTTAGGAGAGCAGTACTTC.

This chain joins TRBV9 and TRBJ2-3; D unclear. V gave up 6 bases and J gave up 1 base, with 15 bases separating them. This CDR3 is 15 amino acids long. CDR1 and CDR2 (germline): SGDLS, YYNGEE. The CDR3 here is CASTPNAAGTDTQYF. CDR3 coding DNA: TGTGCCAGCACCCCTAATGCTGCGGGCACAGATACGCAGTATTTT.

The CDR3 DNA reads as TGTGCCAGCAGTGCCGGGACAGGTGTGTCACCCCTCCACTTT. It translates to CASSAGTGVSPLHF. The chain links TRBV2 to TRBJ1-6; TRBD1 agrees at 8 bases. Per germline, CDR1 SNHLY and CDR2 FYNNEI. The V and J ends lost 4 bases and 10 bases, in that order; junction bases with no gene match: 6. The CDR3 contains 14 residues. Full variable domain (outside the CDR3, taken from reference TRBV2 and TRBJ1-6): EPEVTQTPSHQVTQMGQEVILRCVPISNHLYFYWYRQILGQKVEFLVSFYNNEISEKSEIFDDQFSVERPDGSNFTLKIRSTKLEDSAMYFCASSAGTGVSPLHFGNGTRLTVT.

V usage is TRBV5-1 and J usage is TRBJ2-1; tentative D call: TRBD2 (5 bases). Germline-derived CDR1 and CDR2 are SGHRS and YFSETQ. CDR3 length: 16 residues. V was cut by 1 base and J by 4 bases, with 15 bases left in between. The CDR3 DNA follows: TGCGCCAGCAGCTTGAATGGGGTTGGAGGTTACAATGAGCAGTTCTTC. Amino acid sequence: CASSLNGVGGYNEQFF.

The rearrangement links TRBV5-6 to TRBJ2-7; 11 bases are a match to TRBD1. The CDR3 is 15 residues long. The V and J ends lost 0 bases and 3 bases, in that order; junction bases with no gene match: 2. The V gene's germline CDR1 is SGHDT and CDR2 YYEEEE. The CDR3 sequence: CASSLVGTGGYEQYF. The CDR3, as DNA: TGTGCCAGCAGCTTGGTGGGGACAGGGGGCTACGAGCAGTACTTC.

This chain uses TRBV6-5 with TRBJ2-1, with 10 bases lining up with TRBD2. CDR1 is MNHEY and CDR2 is SVGAGI in the germline V gene. Trimming removed 0 bases from V and 6 bases from J; junction bases left unmatched: 5. The CDR3 extends over 16 amino acids. As DNA, the CDR3 is TGTGCCAGCAGTTACTCGAGCGGGGGGGCGGGCAATGAGCAGTTCTTC. Translation: CASSYSSGGAGNEQFF.

The chain is built from TRBV30 and TRBJ2-5; TRBD1 might be the D (5 bases). The CDR3 has 13 amino acids. V was clipped by 5 bases and J by 3 bases, with 13 bases between them. CDR1 is GTSNPN and CDR2 is SVGIG in the germline V gene (reference sequence). The CDR3 nucleotides read TGTGCCTGGGGGCGGCAGGGAAAAGAGACCCAGTACTTC. Its translation is CAWGRQGKETQYF.

The rearrangement uses TRBV13 and TRBJ1-5, with D perhaps matching TRBD1 (5 bases). Between the trimmed V and J ends, which lost 0 bases and 4 bases, there was a span of 13 bases. The CDR3 sequence is 16 residues long. The germline gives CDR1 PRHDT, CDR2 FYEKMQ (reference sequence). CDR3 coding DNA: TGTGCCAGCAGCTTAGGCCATTTGGGGACTAATCAGCCCCAGCATTTT. Translating gives CASSLGHLGTNQPQHF.